This T cell receptor (beta chain) derives from a study of blood T cell repertoires in COVID-19. The V end lost 0 bases, the J end lost 1 base, and 8 bases lay between the germline ends. The CDR3 runs to 15 residues. CDR1 SGHRS and CDR2 YFSETQ come from the germline V gene. Note on this clone: The identical CDR3 is also encoded by other nucleotide sequences in the sample.

The assay was immunoSEQ multiplex PCR, and TCRdb's table has in-frame clones only and misses some. Of nearly 350,000 clones in the sample, almost 90% were seen once. This chain links TRBV5-1 with TRBJ1-3; tentative D call: TRBD1 (5 bases). The receptor was derived from a woman in her sixties or seventies with COVID-19, enrolled during active disease. Material: peripheral blood. CDR3 loop: CASSLEAGSGNTIYF. CDR3 coding DNA: TGCGCCAGCAGCTTGGAGGCAGGGTCTGGAAACACCATATATTTT.